This TCR beta chain was captured by sequencing in a study of CD8+ T cells in alopecia areata (dated by TCRdb to the late 2010s). Study-wide context: The treated patients, all with moderate-to-severe alopecia areata, were enrolled in an open-label pilot trial of oral tofacitinib given at 5 to 10 mg twice daily. Scalp clonality was compared among normal scalp (n=4), patchy alopecia areata scalp (n=8), and alopecia totalis/universalis scalp (n=8). Patients on tofacitinib were biopsied at baseline and after 4 and 24 weeks of treatment, and several of the patients also had a later scalp biopsy. TCRbeta CDR3 regions were amplified by immunoSEQ multiplex PCR with 35 Vbeta forward and 13 Jbeta reverse primers. Tofacitinib was given for 6 to 18 months, followed by 6 months of follow-up off drug to assess delayed response and recurrence. Disease severity in treated patients was measured with the SALT score, which quantifies the percentage of affected scalp surface area. High-throughput TCRbeta sequencing was used to examine T cell clonal expansion in alopecia areata in both the C3H/HeJ mouse model and human patients. RNA came from the PAXgene miRNA kit for fixed scalp, the miRNeasy kit for PBMCs, and the RNeasy kit for mouse skin. Scalp tissue and sorted CD4+ and CD8+ peripheral blood T cells from patchy and totalis/universalis alopecia areata patients and from healthy controls were covered by human TCRbeta sequencing.

The time point label here, explained by the study, means: roughly 27 days on oral tofacitinib. The sample's treatment or condition, from its label and the paper: oral pan-JAK inhibitor, 5-10 mg twice daily. Peripheral blood and lesional scalp punch biopsies were obtained from patients with alopecia areata. PBMCs were isolated by density centrifugation and stained for CD3, CD4 and CD8, after which CD4+ and CD8+ T cells were sorted on a FACSAria. This clone was picked up a small number of times. There is no known antigen for this receptor. Per-base quality was not reported, and no clone a single base away is much larger than it. The library was made by the immunoSEQ multiplex PCR assay. To provide template for TCR sequencing, every sample had RNA extracted and reverse transcribed into cDNA. First-strand cDNA was synthesized with SuperScript III using a 2:1 mix of oligo-dT and random hexamers. A synthetic immune receptor repertoire was used to assess amplification bias, and residual bias was removed computationally. The authors' pipeline ran thus. Raw reads were preprocessed to remove errors, and CDR3 was defined according to IMGT conventions as the region from the conserved cysteine to phenylalanine. Clonality was computed as 1 minus the Shannon entropy, with the entropy normalized by log2 of the number of productive unique TCRs. Whether scalp clones were CD4 or CD8 was inferred by matching scalp TCRbeta sequences against CD4 and CD8 repertoires sorted from blood. Here the immuneACCESS table is served through TCRdb, limited to in-frame sequences with V and J called. Missing clones are a known gap in these copies; in checked studies unresolved V genes cover under half, and the rest lacks a known reason. V and J calls plus clone size are reproduced from that table; the DNA served to infer D and trimming. The sample table contains some 200,000 clones; only one count was recorded for approximately 60% of them. Of the sample, about 3% is held by the ten largest clones.

On the study overall, not on this receptor specifically: Shared TCR sequences between patients were less evident than in mice, which may be partly attributable to HLA diversity in the patient population. Compared with normal scalp, lesional scalp, particularly in alopecia totalis/universalis, had higher clonality and more expanded CD8+ clones, which suggests antigenic drive. During tofacitinib treatment, many expanded lesional clones stuck around in both scalp and blood, and this persistence may partly explain why relapse happens after treatment is stopped. Because the treated cohort was small and had just a single nonresponder, larger studies are needed to establish links between baseline CD8+ expansion and response. Tofacitinib significantly decreased scalp clonality and the number of expanded CD8+ clones among the top 100 scalp clones. Unlike mouse skin, where gammadelta T cells dominate, normal human skin contains resident alphabeta T cells that get sequenced too, which complicates analysis of the scalp TCR repertoire.

V and J lose 2 bases and 11 bases, and a span of 7 bases separates them. From the cysteine through the phenylalanine, the CDR3 covers 11 amino acids. The sequence is cut down to CDR3 DNA, 33 bases in frame from base 1. Per the germline V gene, MDHEN is the CDR1 and SYDVKM is the CDR2. The starting material was CD4+ T cells sorted from blood, obtained at week 4, from a patient treated with tofacitinib. This receptor was obtained from a human donor with alopecia areata. Here the chain combines TRBV28 and TRBJ2-1; the D gene remains uncertain. The CDR3: CASSLRAQQFF. In nucleotide form, the sequence is TGTGCCAGCAGTTTAAGGGCACAGCAGTTCTTC.